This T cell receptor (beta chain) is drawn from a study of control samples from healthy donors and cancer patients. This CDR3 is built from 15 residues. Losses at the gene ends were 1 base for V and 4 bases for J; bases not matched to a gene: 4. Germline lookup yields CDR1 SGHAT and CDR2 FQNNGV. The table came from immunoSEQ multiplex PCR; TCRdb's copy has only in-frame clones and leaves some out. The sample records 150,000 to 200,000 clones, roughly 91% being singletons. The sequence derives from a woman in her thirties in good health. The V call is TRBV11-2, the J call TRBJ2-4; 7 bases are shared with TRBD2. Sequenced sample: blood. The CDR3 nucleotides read TGTGCCAGCAGCTTAGCCAGGGAGGGGAAAAACATTCAGTACTTC. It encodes CASSLAREGKNIQYF.